Sequencing of this TCR beta chain was carried out in a study of blood T cell repertoires in COVID-19. Overall study: The United States, Italy and Spain provided the acute and convalescent COVID-19 samples. The cDNA or gDNA used as material had been derived from T cells, B-cell-depleted T cells, or PBMCs.

In germline, CDR1 is SGHTA, CDR2 FQGNSA. The germline V and J ends were trimmed by 5 bases and 5 bases, with 12 bases remaining between them. This CDR3 has 13 amino acids. This clone occurred once. Followed over time, Seattle patients had been enrolled while infection was active. In the original analysis: Using reference gene primer amplification, nucleated cell counts were estimated. The repertoire was sequenced with immunoSEQ multiplex PCR; TCRdb's copy has only in-frame clones and lacks some. That table supplies the V and J calls and clone size; D and trimming were determined from the DNA. The repertoire consists of about 120,000 clones, with roughly 89% occurring once and the leading ten covering 3.8%.

The receptor comes from a woman aged 60 to 75 with COVID-19, enrolled during active disease. The rearrangement uses TRBV7-2 and TRBJ1-1; no reliable D call. Sequencing was done on a sample of peripheral blood. CDR3 coding DNA: TGTGCCAGCAGCCCAAACCCGGGAACTGAAGCTTTCTTT. Translated, it gives CASSPNPGTEAFF.